The 5 T cell receptor beta chains listed next were all sequenced from one sample in a study of identical twins. A single record per CDR3 protein comes from TCRdb applying MiXCR to the 5' RACE reads. The profile shows hundreds of thousands of distinct CDR3 sequences, roughly 26% of them singletons. Another study also made use of these data, one on T cells expressing NK-cell markers.

The sequencing sample was made of CD4+ T cells sorted from blood. These receptors all stem from a woman in her late teens or twenties in good health.

This clonotype was counted between two and nine times. V and J are TRBV18 and TRBJ2-7; maybe TRBD2 (6 bases). This CDR3 spans 11 amino acids. CDR1 is KGHSH, CDR2 LQKENI, per germline. Between the trimmed V and J ends, which lost 8 bases and 4 bases, there was a span of 9 bases. The CDR3 loop is CASREVYEQYF. The CDR3 DNA reads as TGTGCCAGCAGGGAGGTTTACGAGCAGTACTTC.

The rearrangement joins TRBV11-2 to TRBJ2-1; 8 positions match TRBD2. Germline V lookup: CDR1 SGHAT, CDR2 FQNNGV. Losses at the gene ends were 5 bases for V and 7 bases for J; bases not matched to a gene: 13. There are 16 residues in the CDR3. CDR3 DNA sequence: TGTGCCAGCAGCCGCAGAGGAGCGGGAGTCGAGAATGAGCAGTTCTTC. Residues: CASSRRGAGVENEQFF.

J is TRBJ1-2 and V is TRBV4-3; no reliable D call. The CDR3 has 14 residues. CDR1 is LGHNA, CDR2 YSLEER, per germline. V dropped 0 bases and J dropped 4 bases, with 9 bases sitting between them. CDR3 nucleotides: TGCGCCAGCAGCCAAGATTTAACCCTCTATGGCTACACCTTC. Its protein is CASSQDLTLYGYTF.

The chain has TRBV12-3 or TRBV12-4 and TRBJ2-7; 9 bases fit TRBD1. The CDR3 runs to 14 residues. With 7 bases clipped from V and 0 bases from J, the junction kept 4 bases outside the gene matches. This CDR3 reads CASTWTGDSYEQYF. The CDR3 coding sequence is TGTGCCAGCACCTGGACAGGGGACTCCTACGAGCAGTACTTC.

J is TRBJ1-1 and V is TRBV20-1; D might be TRBD1 (5 bases). Germline V lookup: CDR1 DFQATT, CDR2 SNEGSKA (reference sequence). The CDR3 runs to 12 residues. V gave up 6 bases and J gave up 6 bases, with 14 bases separating them. CDR3 coding DNA: TGCAGTGCCCCCTTTGTGGGACCTGAAGCTTTCTTT. Its protein product is CSAPFVGPEAFF.